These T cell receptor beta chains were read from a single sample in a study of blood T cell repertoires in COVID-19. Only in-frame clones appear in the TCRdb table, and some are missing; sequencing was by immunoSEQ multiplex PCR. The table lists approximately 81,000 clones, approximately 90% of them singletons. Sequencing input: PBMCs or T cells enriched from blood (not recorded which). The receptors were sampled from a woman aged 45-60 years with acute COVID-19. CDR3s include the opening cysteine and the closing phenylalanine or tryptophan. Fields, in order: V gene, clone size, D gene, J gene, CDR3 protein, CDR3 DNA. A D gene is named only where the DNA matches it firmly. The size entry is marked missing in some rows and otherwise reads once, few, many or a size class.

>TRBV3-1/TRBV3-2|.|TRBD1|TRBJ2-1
CASSRQGNNEQFF
TGTGCCAGCAGCCGACAGGGGAATAATGAGCAGTTCTTC
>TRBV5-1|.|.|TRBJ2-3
CASSLSTSSTDTQYF
TGCGCCAGCAGCTTGAGCACTTCTAGCACAGATACGCAGTATTTT
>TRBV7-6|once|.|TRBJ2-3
CASSRLESTDTQYF
TGTGCCAGCTCGAGACTAGAGAGCACAGATACGCAGTATTTT
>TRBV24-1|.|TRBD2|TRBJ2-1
CATSDLGGRAVNEQFF
TGTGCCACCAGTGATTTGGGCGGGAGGGCCGTAAATGAGCAGTTCTTC
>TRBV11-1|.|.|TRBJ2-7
CASSLTGALYEQYF
TGTGCCAGCAGCTTGACGGGTGCGCTCTACGAGCAGTACTTC
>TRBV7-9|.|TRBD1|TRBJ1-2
CASSPGQGAGGYTF
TGTGCCAGCAGCCCAGGACAGGGGGCGGGTGGCTACACCTTC
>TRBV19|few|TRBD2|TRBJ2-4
CASMTSGEAKNIQYF
TGTGCCAGTATGACTAGCGGTGAAGCCAAAAACATTCAGTACTTC
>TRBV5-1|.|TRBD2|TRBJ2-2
CASSLLAGNTGELFF
TGCGCCAGCAGCTTACTAGCGGGAAACACCGGGGAGCTGTTTTTT
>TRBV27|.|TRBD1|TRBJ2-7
CASGQVNSYEQYF
TGTGCCAGCGGACAGGTAAACTCCTACGAGCAGTACTTC
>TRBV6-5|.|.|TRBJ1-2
CASRAGANYGYTF
TGTGCCAGCAGGGCGGGAGCTAACTATGGCTACACCTTC
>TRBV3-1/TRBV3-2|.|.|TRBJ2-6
CASSQVKAAGANVLTF
TGTGCCAGCAGCCAAGTGAAGGCGGCTGGGGCCAACGTCCTGACTTTC
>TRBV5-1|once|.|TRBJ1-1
CASSKADRSTEAFF
TGCGCCAGCAGCAAGGCTGACAGGAGTACAGAAGCTTTCTTT
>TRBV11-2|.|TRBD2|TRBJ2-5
CASTDTGGETQYF
TGTGCCAGCACCGATACGGGAGGGGAGACCCAGTACTTC
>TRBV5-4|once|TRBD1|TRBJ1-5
CASSLQGAGNQPQHF
TGTGCCAGCAGCTTACAGGGGGCGGGCAATCAGCCCCAGCATTTT
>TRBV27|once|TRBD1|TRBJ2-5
CASSRDRKETQYF
TGTGCCAGCAGCCGGGACAGGAAAGAGACCCAGTACTTC
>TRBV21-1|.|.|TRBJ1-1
CASSRCTRTGSRLNTEAFF
TGTGCCAGCAGCCGATGCACCCGGACAGGGTCAAGGCTGAACACTGAAGCTTTCTTT
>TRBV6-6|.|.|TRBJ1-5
CASSYGGNQPQHF
TGTGCCAGCAGTTACGGGGGGAACCAGCCCCAGCATTTT
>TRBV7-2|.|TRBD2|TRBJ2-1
CASSLASSGGLSYNEQFF
TGTGCCAGCAGCTTAGCTTCTAGCGGGGGTCTTTCATACAATGAGCAGTTCTTC
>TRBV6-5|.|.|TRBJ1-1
CASSRQTWNTEAFF
TGTGCCAGCAGTAGACAGACATGGAACACTGAAGCTTTCTTT
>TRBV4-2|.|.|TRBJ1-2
CASSQDGVRHNYGYTF
TGTGCCAGCAGCCAAGACGGGGTTCGGCACAACTATGGCTACACCTTC
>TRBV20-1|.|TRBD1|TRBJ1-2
CSASRTGGPSYGYTF
TGCAGTGCTAGTAGGACAGGGGGCCCTTCCTATGGCTACACCTTC
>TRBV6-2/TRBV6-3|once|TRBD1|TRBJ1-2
CASSYRQGINGYTF
TGTGCCAGCAGTTACCGACAGGGGATTAATGGCTACACCTTC
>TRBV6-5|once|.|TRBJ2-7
CASSYPGKGFYEQYF
TGTGCCAGCAGTTACCCCGGCAAGGGGTTCTACGAGCAGTACTTC
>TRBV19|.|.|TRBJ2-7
CASSIAGASGEQYF
TGTGCCAGTAGTATAGCAGGGGCCTCCGGCGAGCAGTACTTC
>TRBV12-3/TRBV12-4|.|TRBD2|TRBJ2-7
CASTSSGYEQYF
TGTGCCAGCACCTCTAGCGGCTACGAGCAGTACTTC
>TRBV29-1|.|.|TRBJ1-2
CSAQTANYGYTF
TGCAGCGCACAGACAGCGAACTATGGCTACACCTTC